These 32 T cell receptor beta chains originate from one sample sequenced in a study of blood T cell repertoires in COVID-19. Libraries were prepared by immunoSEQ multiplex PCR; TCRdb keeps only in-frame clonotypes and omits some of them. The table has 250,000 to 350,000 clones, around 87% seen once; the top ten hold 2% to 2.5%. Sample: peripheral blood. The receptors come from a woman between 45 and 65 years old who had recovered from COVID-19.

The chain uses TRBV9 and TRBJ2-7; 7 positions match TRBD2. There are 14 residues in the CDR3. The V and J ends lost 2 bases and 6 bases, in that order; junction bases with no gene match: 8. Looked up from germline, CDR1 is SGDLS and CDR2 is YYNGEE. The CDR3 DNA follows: TGTGCCAGCAGCGTGGGCGGGAGCTCTAGCGAGCAGTACTTC. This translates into CASSVGGSSSEQYF.

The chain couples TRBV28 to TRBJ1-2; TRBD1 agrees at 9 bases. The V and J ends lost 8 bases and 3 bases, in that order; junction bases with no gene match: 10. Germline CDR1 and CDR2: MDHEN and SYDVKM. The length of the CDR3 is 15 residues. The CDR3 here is CASQPSTGGYYGYTF. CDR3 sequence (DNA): TGTGCCAGCCAACCTTCGACAGGGGGATACTATGGCTACACCTTC.

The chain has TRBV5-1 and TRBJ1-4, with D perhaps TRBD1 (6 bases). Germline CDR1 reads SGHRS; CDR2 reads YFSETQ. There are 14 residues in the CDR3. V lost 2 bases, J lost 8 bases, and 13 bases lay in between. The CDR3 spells CASSFQGLGEKLFF. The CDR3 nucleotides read TGCGCCAGCAGCTTCCAGGGGCTCGGGGAAAAACTGTTTTTT.

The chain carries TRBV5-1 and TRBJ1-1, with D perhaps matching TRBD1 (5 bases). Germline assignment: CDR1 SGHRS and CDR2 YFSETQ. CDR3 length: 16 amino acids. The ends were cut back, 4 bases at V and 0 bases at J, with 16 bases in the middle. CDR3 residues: CASSLRGGLMNTEAFF. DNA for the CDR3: TGCGCCAGCAGCCTGCGGGGCGGGCTCATGAACACTGAAGCTTTCTTT.

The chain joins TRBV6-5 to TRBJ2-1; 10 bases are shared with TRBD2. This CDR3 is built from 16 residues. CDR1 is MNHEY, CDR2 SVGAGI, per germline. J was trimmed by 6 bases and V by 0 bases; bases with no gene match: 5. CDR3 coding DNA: TGTGCCAGCAGTTACTCCGGGACTAGCGTTAGCAATGAGCAGTTCTTC. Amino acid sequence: CASSYSGTSVSNEQFF.

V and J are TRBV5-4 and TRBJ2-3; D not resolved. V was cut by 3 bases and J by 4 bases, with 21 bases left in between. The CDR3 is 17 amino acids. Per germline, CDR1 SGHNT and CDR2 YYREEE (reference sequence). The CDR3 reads CASSSGDHIAKADTQYF. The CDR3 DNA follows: TGTGCCAGCAGCTCCGGAGACCATATTGCCAAAGCAGATACGCAGTATTTT. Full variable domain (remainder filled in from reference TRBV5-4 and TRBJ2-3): ETGVTQSPTHLIKTRGQQVTLRCSSQSGHNTVSWYQQALGQGPQFIFQYYREEENGRGNFPPRFSGLQFPNYSSELNVNALELDDSALYLCASSSGDHIAKADTQYFGPGTRLTVL.

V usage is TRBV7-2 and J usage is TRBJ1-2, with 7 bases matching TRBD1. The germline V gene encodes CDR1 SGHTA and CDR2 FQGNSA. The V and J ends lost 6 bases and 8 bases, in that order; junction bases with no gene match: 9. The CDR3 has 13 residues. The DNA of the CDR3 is TGTGCCAGCAGGGTTACAGGGGCTAGCGGCTACACCTTC. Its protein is CASRVTGASGYTF.

The CDR3 here is CASSFPSGELFF. In DNA form, the CDR3 reads TGTGCCAGCAGCTTTCCATCCGGGGAGCTGTTTTTT. The V gene is TRBV7-3, the J gene TRBJ2-2; D gene ambiguous. The CDR3 length is 12 residues. Germline loops: CDR1 SGHTA, CDR2 FQGTGA. The ends were cut back, 3 bases at V and 6 bases at J, with 5 bases in the middle.

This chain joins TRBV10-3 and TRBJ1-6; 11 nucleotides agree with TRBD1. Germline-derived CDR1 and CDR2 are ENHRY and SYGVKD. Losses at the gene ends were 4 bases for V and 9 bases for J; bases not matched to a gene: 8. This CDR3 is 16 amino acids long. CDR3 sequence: CAISVRTGGAGSPLHF. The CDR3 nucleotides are TGTGCCATCAGTGTCCGGACAGGGGGCGCGGGTTCACCCCTCCACTTT.

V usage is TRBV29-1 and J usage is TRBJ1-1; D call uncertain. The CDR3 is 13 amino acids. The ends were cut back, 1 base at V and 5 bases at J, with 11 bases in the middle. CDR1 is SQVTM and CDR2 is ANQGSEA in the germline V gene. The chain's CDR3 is CSVEVNIETEAFF. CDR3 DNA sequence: TGCAGCGTTGAAGTAAATATCGAGACTGAAGCTTTCTTT.

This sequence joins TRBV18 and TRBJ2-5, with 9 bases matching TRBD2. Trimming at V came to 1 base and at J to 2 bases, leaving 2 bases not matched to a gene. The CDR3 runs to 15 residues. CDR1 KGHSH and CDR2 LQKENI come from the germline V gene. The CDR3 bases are TGTGCCAGCTCACCACAGCTAGCGGGACAAGAGACCCAGTACTTC. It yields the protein CASSPQLAGQETQYF.

CDR3 nucleotide sequence: TGTGCCAGCAGCTTAATCACAGACTATGGCTACACCTTC. Its translation: CASSLITDYGYTF. The gene calls are TRBV11-2 and TRBJ1-2; D remains unclear. In germline, CDR1 is SGHAT, CDR2 FQNNGV. The V and J ends lost 2 bases and 3 bases respectively, with 7 bases between them. The CDR3 is 13 residues long.

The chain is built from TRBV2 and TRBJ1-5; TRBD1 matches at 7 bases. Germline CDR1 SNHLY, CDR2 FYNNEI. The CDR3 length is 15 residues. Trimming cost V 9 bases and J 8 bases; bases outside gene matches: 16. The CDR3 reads CASTPTAGGIEPQHF. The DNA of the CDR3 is TGTGCCAGTACCCCGACCGCAGGGGGAATTGAGCCCCAGCATTTT.

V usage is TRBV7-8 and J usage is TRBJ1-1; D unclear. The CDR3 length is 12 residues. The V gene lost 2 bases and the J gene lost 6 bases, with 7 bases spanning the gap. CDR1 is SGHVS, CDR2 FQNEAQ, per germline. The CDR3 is CASSLWRPEAFF. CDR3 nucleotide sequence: TGTGCCAGCAGCTTATGGAGACCTGAAGCTTTCTTT.

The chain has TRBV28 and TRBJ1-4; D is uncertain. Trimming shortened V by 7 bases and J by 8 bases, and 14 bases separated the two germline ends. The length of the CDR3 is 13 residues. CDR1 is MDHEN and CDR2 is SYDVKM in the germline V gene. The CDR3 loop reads CASTVRRAEKLFF. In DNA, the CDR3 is TGTGCCAGCACCGTACGGAGGGCCGAAAAACTGTTTTTT. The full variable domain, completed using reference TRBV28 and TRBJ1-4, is DVKVTQSSRYLVKRTGEKVFLECVQDMDHENMFWYRQDPGLGLRLIYFSYDVKMKEKGDIPEGYSVSREKKERFSLILESASTNQTSMYLCASTVRRAEKLFFGSGTQLSVL.

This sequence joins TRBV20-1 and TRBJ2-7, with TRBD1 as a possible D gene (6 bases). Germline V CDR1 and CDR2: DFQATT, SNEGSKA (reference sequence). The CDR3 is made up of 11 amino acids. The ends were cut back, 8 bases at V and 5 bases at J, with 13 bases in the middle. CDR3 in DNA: TGCAGTTTAAGGACAGTCCACGAGCAGTACTTC. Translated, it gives CSLRTVHEQYF.

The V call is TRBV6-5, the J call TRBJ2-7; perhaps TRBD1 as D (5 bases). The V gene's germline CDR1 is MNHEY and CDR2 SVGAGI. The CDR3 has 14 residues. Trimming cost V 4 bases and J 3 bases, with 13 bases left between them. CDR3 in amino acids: CASSLRQGIYEQYF. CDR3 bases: TGTGCCAGCAGTTTGAGGCAGGGAATCTACGAGCAGTACTTC.

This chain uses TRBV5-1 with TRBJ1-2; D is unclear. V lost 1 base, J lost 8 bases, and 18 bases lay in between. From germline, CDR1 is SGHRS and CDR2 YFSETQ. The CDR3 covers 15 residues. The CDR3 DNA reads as TGCGCCAGCAGCTTGTCACCCCAGGTGTTGACCGGCTACACCTTC. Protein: CASSLSPQVLTGYTF.

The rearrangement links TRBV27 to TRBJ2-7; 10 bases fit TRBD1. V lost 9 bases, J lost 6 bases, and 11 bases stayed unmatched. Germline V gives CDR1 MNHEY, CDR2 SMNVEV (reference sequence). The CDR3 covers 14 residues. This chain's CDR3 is CASSDRDRGREQYF. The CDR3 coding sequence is TGTGCCAGTTCTGACCGGGACAGGGGACGCGAGCAGTACTTC.

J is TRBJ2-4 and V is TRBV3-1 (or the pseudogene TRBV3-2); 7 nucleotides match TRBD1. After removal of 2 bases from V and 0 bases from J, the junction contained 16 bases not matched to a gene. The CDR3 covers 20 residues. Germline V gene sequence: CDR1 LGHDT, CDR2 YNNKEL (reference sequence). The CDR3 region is CASSQLFGTEFTLAKNIQYF. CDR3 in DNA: TGTGCCAGCAGCCAATTATTCGGGACAGAGTTTACTTTAGCCAAAAACATTCAGTACTTC.

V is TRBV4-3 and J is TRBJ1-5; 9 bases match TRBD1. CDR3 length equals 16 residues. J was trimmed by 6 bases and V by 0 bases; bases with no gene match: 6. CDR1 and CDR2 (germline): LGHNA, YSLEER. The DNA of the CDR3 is TGCGCCAGCAGCCAAGATTGGGGACAGGGAAGTCAGCCCCAGCATTTT. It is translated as CASSQDWGQGSQPQHF.

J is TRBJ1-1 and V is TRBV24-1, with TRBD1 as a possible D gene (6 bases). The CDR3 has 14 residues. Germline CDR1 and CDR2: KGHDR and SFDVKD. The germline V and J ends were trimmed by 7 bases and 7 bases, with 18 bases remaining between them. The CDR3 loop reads CATRQTGNQNEAFF. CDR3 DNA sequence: TGTGCCACCAGGCAAACAGGGAATCAAAATGAAGCTTTCTTT.

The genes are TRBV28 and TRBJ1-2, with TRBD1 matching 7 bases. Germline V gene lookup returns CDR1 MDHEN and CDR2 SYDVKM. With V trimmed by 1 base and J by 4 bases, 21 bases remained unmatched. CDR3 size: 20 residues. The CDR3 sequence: CASSLFEGETRGGAGYGYTF. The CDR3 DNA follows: TGTGCCAGCAGTTTATTCGAGGGGGAGACCCGAGGGGGCGCGGGCTATGGCTACACCTTC.

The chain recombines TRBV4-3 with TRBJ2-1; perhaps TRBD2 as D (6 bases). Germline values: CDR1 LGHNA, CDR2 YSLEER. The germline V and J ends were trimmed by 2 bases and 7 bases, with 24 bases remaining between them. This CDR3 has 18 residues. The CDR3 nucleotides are TGCGCCAGCAGCCAATCACTATCTTTAGGGACTCCCAGGAATGAGCAGTTCTTC. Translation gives CASSQSLSLGTPRNEQFF.

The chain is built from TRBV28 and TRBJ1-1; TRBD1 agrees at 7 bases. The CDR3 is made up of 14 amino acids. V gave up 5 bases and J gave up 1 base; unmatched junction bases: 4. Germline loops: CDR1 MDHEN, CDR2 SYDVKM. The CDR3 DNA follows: TGTGCCAGCAGTCGGGCAGGGGGGAACACTGAAGCTTTCTTT. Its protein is CASSRAGGNTEAFF.

The CDR3 sequence: CASTPLGDPTYEQYF. The CDR3 DNA follows: TGTGCCAGCACCCCGCTCGGAGACCCAACCTACGAGCAGTACTTC. The chain links TRBV9 to TRBJ2-7; D not resolved. The CDR3 contains 15 residues. The ends were cut back, 6 bases at V and 2 bases at J, with 18 bases in the middle. Germline V gene data show CDR1 as SGDLS and CDR2 as YYNGEE. The variable domain in full, with the rest retrieved from reference TRBV9 and TRBJ2-7, is DSGVTQTPKHLITATGQRVTLRCSPRSGDLSVYWYQQSLDQGLQFLIQYYNGEERAKGNILERFSAQQFPDLHSELNLSSLELGDSALYFCASTPLGDPTYEQYFGPGTRLTVT.

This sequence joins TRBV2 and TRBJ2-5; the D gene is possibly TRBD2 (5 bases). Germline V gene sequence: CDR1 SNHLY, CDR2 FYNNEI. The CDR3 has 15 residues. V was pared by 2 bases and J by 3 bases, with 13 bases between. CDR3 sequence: CASSELGEGKETQYF. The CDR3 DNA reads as TGTGCCAGCAGTGAACTCGGCGAGGGTAAAGAGACCCAGTACTTC.

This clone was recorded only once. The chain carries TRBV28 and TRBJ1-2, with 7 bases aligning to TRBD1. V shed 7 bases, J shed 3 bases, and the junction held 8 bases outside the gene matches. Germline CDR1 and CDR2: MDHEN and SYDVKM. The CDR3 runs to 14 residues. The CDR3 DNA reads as TGTGCCAGCATTCGGACAGGTGGGGACTATGGCTACACCTTC. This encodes CASIRTGGDYGYTF.

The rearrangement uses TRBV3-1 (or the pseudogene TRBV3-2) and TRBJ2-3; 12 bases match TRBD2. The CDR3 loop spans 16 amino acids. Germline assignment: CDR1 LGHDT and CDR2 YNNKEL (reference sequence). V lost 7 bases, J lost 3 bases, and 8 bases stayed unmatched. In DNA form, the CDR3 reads TGTGCCAGCACAAAGACTAGCGGGAGCCCGACAGATACGCAGTATTTT. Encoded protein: CASTKTSGSPTDTQYF.

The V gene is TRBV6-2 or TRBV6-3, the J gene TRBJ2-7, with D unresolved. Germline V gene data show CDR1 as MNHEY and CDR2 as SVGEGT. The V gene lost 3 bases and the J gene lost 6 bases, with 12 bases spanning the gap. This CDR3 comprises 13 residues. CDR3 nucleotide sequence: TGTGCCAGCAGTTATTCCCCCGCCGGCGAGCAGTACTTC. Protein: CASSYSPAGEQYF.

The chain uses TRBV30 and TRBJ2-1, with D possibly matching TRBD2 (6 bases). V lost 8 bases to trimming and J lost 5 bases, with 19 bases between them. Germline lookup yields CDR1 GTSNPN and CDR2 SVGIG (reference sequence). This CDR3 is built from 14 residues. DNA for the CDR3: TGTGCCGGGGGACTCCCAAACGGGGACAATGAGCAGTTCTTC. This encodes CAGGLPNGDNEQFF.

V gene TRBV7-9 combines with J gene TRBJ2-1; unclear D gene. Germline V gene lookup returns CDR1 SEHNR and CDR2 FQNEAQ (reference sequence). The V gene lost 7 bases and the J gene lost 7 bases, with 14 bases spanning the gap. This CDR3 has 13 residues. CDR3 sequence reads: CASTFLQWNEQFF. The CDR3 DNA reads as TGTGCCAGCACCTTCCTACAGTGGAATGAGCAGTTCTTC.